Listed below are T cell receptor beta chains from one sample, sequenced in a study of blood T cell repertoires in COVID-19. Sequencing was performed with immunoSEQ multiplex PCR; in TCRdb, only in-frame clones are kept and a portion is missing. Of over 100,000 clones detected, around four fifths appear once; the ten largest clones hold less than 10%. The source material was peripheral blood. Receptors were obtained from a man aged 35 to 55 with active or convalescent COVID-19. Each CDR3 is given with its conserved first and last residue. A D gene is named only where the DNA matches it firmly. The size of a clone is reported for some rows only, either as once, few or many, or as a class for expanded clones.

TGTGCCAGCAACCCCGGGTTCGGCAATTCACCCCTCCACTTT	CASNPGFGNSPLHF	TRBV9	NA	TRBJ1-6	NA
TGTGCCATCAGTGGGGGCCAGGCTGGGTTGTTTTTT	CAISGGQAGLFF	TRBV10-3	NA	TRBJ1-4	NA
TGTGCCAGCAGTATGGGACTAGCGTCTAACTACGAGCAGTACTTC	CASSMGLASNYEQYF	TRBV2	NA	TRBJ2-7	TRBD2
TGTGCCAGCAGTATAGTAAACACTGAAGCTTTCTTT	CASSIVNTEAFF	TRBV25-1	NA	TRBJ1-1	NA
TGTGCCAGCAGCCAAGGACAGATCAATCAGCCCCAGCATTTT	CASSQGQINQPQHF	TRBV3-1/TRBV3-2	NA	TRBJ1-5	NA
TGTGCCAGCAGTTCCCCGACAGGGAGCACAGATACGCAGTATTTT	CASSSPTGSTDTQYF	TRBV6-5	once	TRBJ2-3	TRBD1
TGTGCCAGCAGTGAAGAGGGACTGAGCACAGATACGCAGTATTTT	CASSEEGLSTDTQYF	TRBV6-1	NA	TRBJ2-3	NA
TGTGCCAGCAGCTCACCAGGGGGATTAGCCAGCAATGAGCAGTTCTTC	CASSSPGGLASNEQFF	TRBV7-3	NA	TRBJ2-1	TRBD1
TGTGCCAGCTCAACGACAGGGATAAACATTCAGTACTTC	CASSTTGINIQYF	TRBV18	NA	TRBJ2-4	TRBD1
TGTGCCAGCAGCGCCCCTCGGGGGACAGGGGGAATCGGGGAGCTGTTTTTT	CASSAPRGTGGIGELFF	TRBV9	NA	TRBJ2-2	TRBD1
TGCGCCAGCAGCTTGGAAGGGAGGCATGTCGAGCAGTACTTC	CASSLEGRHVEQYF	TRBV5-1	NA	TRBJ2-7	NA
TGCGCCAGCAGCTTGGCCGGGACTCCCGCCACAGATACGCAGTATTTT	CASSLAGTPATDTQYF	TRBV5-1	NA	TRBJ2-3	NA
TGCGCCAGTACAGGGGGCGCCATGAACACTGAAGCTTTCTTT	CASTGGAMNTEAFF	TRBV5-1	NA	TRBJ1-1	TRBD1
TGTGCCAGCTCACTAACAGGGGGCAATCAGCCCCAGCATTTT	CASSLTGGNQPQHF	TRBV18	once	TRBJ1-5	TRBD1
TGTGCTAGTGGCCCGACAGCTAGCAATCAGCCCCAGCATTTT	CASGPTASNQPQHF	TRBV12-5	NA	TRBJ1-5	NA
TGTGCCAGCAGCCCCAACAGCGGGATTTACAATGAGCAGTTCTTC	CASSPNSGIYNEQFF	TRBV9	NA	TRBJ2-1	TRBD2
TGCGCCAGCAGCCAAGATGCCGGTAGCTCCTACAATGAGCAGTTCTTC	CASSQDAGSSYNEQFF	TRBV4-1	NA	TRBJ2-1	NA
TGTGCCAGCAGCTTAGCGACTAGCGGTGCGGGGGCCCAGTACTTC	CASSLATSGAGAQYF	TRBV7-2	NA	TRBJ2-5	TRBD2
TGTGCCAGCAGCCTCGCCGGGACAGGGGGGACCTACGAGCAGTACTTC	CASSLAGTGGTYEQYF	TRBV7-2	NA	TRBJ2-7	TRBD1
TGCAGTGCTGCCCCCGCTAGTGAAGCTTTCTTT	CSAAPASEAFF	TRBV20-1	NA	TRBJ1-1	NA
TGTGCCAGCTCTGCAGGGGACCACTACGAGCAGTACTTC	CASSAGDHYEQYF	TRBV18	NA	TRBJ2-7	NA
TGTGCCAGCAGCTTGATAGGACTAGCGGGGGGGTCCACAGATACGCAGTATTTT	CASSLIGLAGGSTDTQYF	TRBV11-2	NA	TRBJ2-3	TRBD2